This T cell receptor beta chain was observed in a study of blood T cell repertoires in COVID-19. The overall study: Italy, Spain and the United States were the sources of the convalescent and acute COVID-19 samples. Sample material is recorded as cDNA or gDNA derived from T cells, B-cell-depleted T cells, or PBMCs.

J lost 0 bases, V lost 4 bases, and 11 bases had no gene match. The CDR3 has 19 residues. The V gene's germline CDR1 is SGDLS and CDR2 YYNGEE. Under the authors' procedure: Counts of nucleated cells, estimated from reference gene primer amplification, were obtained. Libraries were prepared by immunoSEQ multiplex PCR; TCRdb keeps only in-frame clonotypes and omits some of them. From that table come the V and J calls and clone size; the DNA was used to work out D and trimming. Of 70,000 to 90,000 clones listed, 88% are singletons. The chain links TRBV9 to TRBJ2-3, with 13 bases that match TRBD2. Sequenced: peripheral blood. The receptor was derived from a human donor in a cohort sampled during active COVID-19. CDR3 bases: TGTGCCAGCAGCTTAAATTCCGGGACTAGCGGGGCTAGCACAGATACGCAGTATTTT. Translated, it gives CASSLNSGTSGASTDTQYF.